This T cell receptor (beta chain) was sequenced during a study of T cells in Graves' hyperthyroidism and ophthalmopathy. The CDR3 is made up of 19 amino acids. CDR1 SEHNR and CDR2 FQNEAQ come from the germline V gene (reference sequence). The source of the PBMCs was approximately 9.5 ml of fresh peripheral blood. Findings and limits, study-wide: Also found in blood were most expanded thyroid clonotypes above 0.001.

About this clonotype: Its target is unknown. This may arise from a read error, as a much more abundant clone is one base away.

TCR beta CDR3 sequences were amplified from RNA transcripts. HTBI primers drove first-round RT-PCR of the TCR CDR3. MiXCR, run by TCRdb on the multiplex PCR reads, gives a single entry per CDR3 protein. Found here are 300,000 to 500,000 distinct CDR3 sequences, more than 13% of them singletons; the top ten hold 25% to 30%. Sequences were obtained from blood. This clonotype was sampled from a man aged 45 to 65 with Graves' ophthalmopathy. The V call is TRBV7-9, the J call TRBJ2-1; 7 bases match TRBD2. For the CDR3, the DNA is TGTGCCAGCAGCTTAGAACCCAGTCAACTAGCGATTCTCTACAATGAGCGGTTCTTC. Protein: CASSLEPSQLAILYNERFF. Supplemented by reference TRBV7-9 and TRBJ2-1, the full variable domain reads DTGVSQNPRHKITKRGQNVTFRCDPISEHNRLYWYRQTLGQGPEFLTYFQNEAQLEKSRLLSDRFSAERPKGSFSTLEIQRTEQGDSAMYLCASSLEPSQLAILYNERFFGPGTRLTVL.